This record looks at one T cell receptor beta chain sequence and its context. The CDR3 has 18 residues. After removal of 1 base from V and 1 base from J, the junction contained 8 bases not matched to a gene. The germline V gene encodes CDR1 LGHNA and CDR2 YNFKEQ. The protocol was immunoSEQ multiplex PCR, while the TCRdb copy is restricted to in-frame clones and leaves out a portion. The sample holds about 200,000 clones, 84% seen once. The data are from a study of blood T cell repertoires in COVID-19. About the study: Specimens from acute and convalescent COVID-19 originated in the United States, Italy and Spain. Sources were T cells, B-cell-depleted T cells, or PBMCs; the material itself was cDNA or gDNA.

The sequenced sample was peripheral blood. The chain employs TRBV4-2 and TRBJ2-7; 12 nucleotides agree with TRBD2. This receptor was obtained from a woman aged 50 to 60 with active or convalescent COVID-19. The DNA of the CDR3 is TGTGCCAGCAGCCAAGTTAGTGCTAGCGGGAGGGTGTCCTACGAGCAGTACTTC. This codes for CASSQVSASGRVSYEQYF.